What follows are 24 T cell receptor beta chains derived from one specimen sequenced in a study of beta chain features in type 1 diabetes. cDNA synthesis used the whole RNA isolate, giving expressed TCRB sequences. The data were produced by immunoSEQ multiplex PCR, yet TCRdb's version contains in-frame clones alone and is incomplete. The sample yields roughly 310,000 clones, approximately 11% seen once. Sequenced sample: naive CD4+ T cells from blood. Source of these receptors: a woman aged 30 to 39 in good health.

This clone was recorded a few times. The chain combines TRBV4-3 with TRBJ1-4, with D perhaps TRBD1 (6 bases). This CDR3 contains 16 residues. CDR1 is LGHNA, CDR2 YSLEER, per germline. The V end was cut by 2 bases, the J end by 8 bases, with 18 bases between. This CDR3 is CASSQNGWGRKEKLFF. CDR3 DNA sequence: TGCGCCAGCAGCCAAAATGGTTGGGGGCGGAAGGAAAAACTGTTTTTT.

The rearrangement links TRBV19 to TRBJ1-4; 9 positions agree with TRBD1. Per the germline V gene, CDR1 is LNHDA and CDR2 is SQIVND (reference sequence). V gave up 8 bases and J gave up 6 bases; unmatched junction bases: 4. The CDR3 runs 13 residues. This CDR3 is CASGDRVHEKLFF. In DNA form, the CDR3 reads TGTGCCAGTGGGGACAGGGTGCATGAAAAACTGTTTTTT.

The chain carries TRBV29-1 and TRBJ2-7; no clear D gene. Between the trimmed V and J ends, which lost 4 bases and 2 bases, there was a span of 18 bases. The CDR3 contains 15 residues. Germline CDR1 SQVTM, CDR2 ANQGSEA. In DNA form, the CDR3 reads TGCAGCGTTGGTTCAAGGCAGGTAACCCCCTACGAGCAGTACTTC. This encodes CSVGSRQVTPYEQYF.

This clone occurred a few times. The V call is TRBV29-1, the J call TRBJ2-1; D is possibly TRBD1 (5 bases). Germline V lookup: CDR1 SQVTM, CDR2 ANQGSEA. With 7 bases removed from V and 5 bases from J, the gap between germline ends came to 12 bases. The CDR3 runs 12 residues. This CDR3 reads CSESVGDNEQFF. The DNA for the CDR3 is TGCAGCGAGAGTGTAGGGGACAATGAGCAGTTCTTC.

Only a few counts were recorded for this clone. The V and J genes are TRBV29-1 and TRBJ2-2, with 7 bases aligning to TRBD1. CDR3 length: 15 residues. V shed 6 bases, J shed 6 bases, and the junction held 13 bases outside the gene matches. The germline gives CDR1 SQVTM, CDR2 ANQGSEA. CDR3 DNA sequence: TGCAGCGTCCGGACAGGAGACCCACTGGCCGGGGAGCTGTTTTTT. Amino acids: CSVRTGDPLAGELFF.

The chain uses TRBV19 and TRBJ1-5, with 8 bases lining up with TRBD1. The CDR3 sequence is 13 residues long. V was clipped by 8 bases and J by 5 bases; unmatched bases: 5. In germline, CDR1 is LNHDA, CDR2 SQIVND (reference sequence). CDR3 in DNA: TGTGCCAGTGCCTCGACAGGGGATCAGCCCCAGCATTTT. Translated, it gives CASASTGDQPQHF.

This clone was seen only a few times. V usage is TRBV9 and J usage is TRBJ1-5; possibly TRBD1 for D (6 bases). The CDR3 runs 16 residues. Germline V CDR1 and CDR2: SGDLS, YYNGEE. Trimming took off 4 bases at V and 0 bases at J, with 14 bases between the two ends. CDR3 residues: CASSPYGTYSNQPQHF. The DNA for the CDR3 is TGTGCCAGCAGCCCCTATGGGACATATAGCAATCAGCCCCAGCATTTT.

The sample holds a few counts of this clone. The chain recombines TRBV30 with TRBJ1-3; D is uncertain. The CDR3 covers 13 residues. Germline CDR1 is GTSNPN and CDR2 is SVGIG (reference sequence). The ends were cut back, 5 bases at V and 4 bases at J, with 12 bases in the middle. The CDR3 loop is CAWDGPGGNTIYF. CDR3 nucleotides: TGTGCCTGGGACGGGCCGGGGGGAAACACCATATATTTT.

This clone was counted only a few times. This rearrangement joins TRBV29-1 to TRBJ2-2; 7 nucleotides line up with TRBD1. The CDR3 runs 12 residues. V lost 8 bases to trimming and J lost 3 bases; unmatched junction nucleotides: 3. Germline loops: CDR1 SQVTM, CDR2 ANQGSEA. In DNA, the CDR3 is TGCAGCTCCGGGACAGACACCGGGGAGCTGTTTTTT. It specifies CSSGTDTGELFF.

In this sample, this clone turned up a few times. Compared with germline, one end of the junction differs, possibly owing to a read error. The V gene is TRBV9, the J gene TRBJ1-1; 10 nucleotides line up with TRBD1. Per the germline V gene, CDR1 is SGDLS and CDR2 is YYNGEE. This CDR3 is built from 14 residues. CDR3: CASSVEGTGALPRF. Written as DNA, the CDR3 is TGTGCCAGCAGCGTAGAGGGGACAGGGGCCCTTCCCCGCTTT.

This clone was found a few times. DNA for the CDR3: TGCGCCAGCAGCCAAGATCCTCCGGGACTAGTAAACACCGGGGAGCTGTTTTTT. This codes for CASSQDPPGLVNTGELFF. The chain has TRBV4-3 and TRBJ2-2; 8 bases are a match to TRBD2. The V gene's germline CDR1 is LGHNA and CDR2 YSLEER. V shed 0 bases and J 2 bases; nucleotides not matched to a gene: 8. The length of the CDR3 is 18 residues.

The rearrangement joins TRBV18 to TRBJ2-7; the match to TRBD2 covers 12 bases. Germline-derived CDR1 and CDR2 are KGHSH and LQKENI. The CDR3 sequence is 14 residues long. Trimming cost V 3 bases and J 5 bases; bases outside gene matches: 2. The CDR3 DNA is TGTGCCAGCTCACCCAGGACTAGCGGGAACGAGCAGTACTTC. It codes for CASSPRTSGNEQYF.

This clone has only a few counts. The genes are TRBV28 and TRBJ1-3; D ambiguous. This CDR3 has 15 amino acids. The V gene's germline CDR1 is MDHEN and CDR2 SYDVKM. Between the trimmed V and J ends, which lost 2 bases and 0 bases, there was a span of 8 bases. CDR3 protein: CASSLVAVSGNTIYF. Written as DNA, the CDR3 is TGTGCCAGCAGTTTAGTGGCGGTCTCTGGAAACACCATATATTTT.

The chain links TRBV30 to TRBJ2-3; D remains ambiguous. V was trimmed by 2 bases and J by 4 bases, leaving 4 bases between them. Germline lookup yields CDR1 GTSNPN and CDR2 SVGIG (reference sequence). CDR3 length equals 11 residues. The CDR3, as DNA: TGTGCCTGGAGTTCGGCAGATACGCAGTATTTT. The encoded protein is CAWSSADTQYF.

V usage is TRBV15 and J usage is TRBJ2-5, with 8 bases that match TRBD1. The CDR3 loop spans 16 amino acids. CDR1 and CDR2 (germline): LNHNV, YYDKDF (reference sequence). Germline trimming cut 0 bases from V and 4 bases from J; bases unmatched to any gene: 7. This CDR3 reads CATSRDLATGVETQYF. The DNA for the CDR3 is TGTGCCACCAGCAGAGATCTGGCGACAGGGGTAGAGACCCAGTACTTC.

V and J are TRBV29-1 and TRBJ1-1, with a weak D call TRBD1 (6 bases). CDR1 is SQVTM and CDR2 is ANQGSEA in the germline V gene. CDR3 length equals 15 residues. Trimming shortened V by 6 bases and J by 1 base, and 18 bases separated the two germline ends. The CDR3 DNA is TGCAGCGTCCGACCGCGGACAGCAACGAACACTGAAGCTTTCTTT. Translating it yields CSVRPRTATNTEAFF.

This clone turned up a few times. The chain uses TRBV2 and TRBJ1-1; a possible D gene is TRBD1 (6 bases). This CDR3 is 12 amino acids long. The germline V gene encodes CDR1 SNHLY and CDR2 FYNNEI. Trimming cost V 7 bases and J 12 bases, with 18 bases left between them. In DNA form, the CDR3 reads TGTGCCAGCAAAACAGGGCCCAAGGAGACTTTCTTT. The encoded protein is CASKTGPKETFF.

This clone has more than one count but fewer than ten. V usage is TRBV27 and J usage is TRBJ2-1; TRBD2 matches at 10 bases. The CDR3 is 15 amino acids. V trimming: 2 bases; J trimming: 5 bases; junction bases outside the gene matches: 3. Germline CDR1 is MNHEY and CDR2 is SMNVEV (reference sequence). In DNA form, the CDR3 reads TGTGCCAGCAGTTTACAGCGGGGGGGCGACAATGAGCAGTTCTTC. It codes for CASSLQRGGDNEQFF.

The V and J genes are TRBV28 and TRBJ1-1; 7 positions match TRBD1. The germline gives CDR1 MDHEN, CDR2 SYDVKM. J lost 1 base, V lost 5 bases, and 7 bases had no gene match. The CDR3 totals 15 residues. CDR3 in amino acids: CASSPTDRENTEAFF. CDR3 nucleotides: TGTGCCAGCAGTCCTACCGACAGGGAGAACACTGAAGCTTTCTTT.

The CDR3 DNA follows: TGTGCCAGCAGCGTGGGGACTGCTCCCTACGAGCAGTACTTC. It codes for CASSVGTAPYEQYF. This chain connects TRBV9 to TRBJ2-7; TRBD2 is a possible D gene (6 bases). This CDR3 contains 14 residues. The germline V gene encodes CDR1 SGDLS and CDR2 YYNGEE. Trimming pared 2 bases from V and 2 bases from J, leaving 11 bases between.

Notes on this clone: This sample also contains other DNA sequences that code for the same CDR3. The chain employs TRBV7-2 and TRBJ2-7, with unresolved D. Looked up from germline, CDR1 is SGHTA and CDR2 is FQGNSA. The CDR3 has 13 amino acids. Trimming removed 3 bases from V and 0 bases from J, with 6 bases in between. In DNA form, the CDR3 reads TGTGCCAGCAGCTTGGCGGACTCCTACGAGCAGTACTTC. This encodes CASSLADSYEQYF. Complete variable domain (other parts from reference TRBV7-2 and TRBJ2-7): GAGVSQSPSNKVTEKGKDVELRCDPISGHTALYWYRQSLGQGLEFLIYFQGNSAPDKSGLPSDRFSAERTGGSVSTLTIQRTQQEDSAVYLCASSLADSYEQYFGPGTRLTVT.

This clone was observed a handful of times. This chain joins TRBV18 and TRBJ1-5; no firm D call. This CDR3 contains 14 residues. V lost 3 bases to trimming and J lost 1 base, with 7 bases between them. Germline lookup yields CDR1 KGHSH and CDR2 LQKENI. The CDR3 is CASSPGGSNQPQHF. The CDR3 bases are TGTGCCAGCTCACCCGGCGGCAGCAATCAGCCCCAGCATTTT.

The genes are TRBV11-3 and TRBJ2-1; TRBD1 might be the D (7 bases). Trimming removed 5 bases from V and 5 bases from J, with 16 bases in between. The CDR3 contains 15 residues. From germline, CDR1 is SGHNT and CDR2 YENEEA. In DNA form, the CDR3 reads TGTGCCAGCAGCCGTAGCAGGGGGGAAAACAATGAGCAGTTCTTC. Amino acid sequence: CASSRSRGENNEQFF.

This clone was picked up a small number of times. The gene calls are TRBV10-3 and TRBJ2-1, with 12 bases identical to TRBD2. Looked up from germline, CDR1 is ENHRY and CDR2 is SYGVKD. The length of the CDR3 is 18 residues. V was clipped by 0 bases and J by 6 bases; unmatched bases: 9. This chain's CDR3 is CAISESGTSGRPSNEQFF. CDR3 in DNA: TGTGCCATCAGTGAGTCGGGGACTAGCGGGCGCCCCTCCAATGAGCAGTTCTTC.